The 21 T cell receptor beta chains presented below share a single source sample, sequenced in a study of blood T cell repertoires in COVID-19. Clones were sequenced by immunoSEQ multiplex PCR, and TCRdb holds only the in-frame ones, with some missing. The data contain about 170,000 clones, more than 75% of them singletons. The sample taken for sequencing was peripheral blood. The receptor source for this set is a man between 65 and 79 years old with acute or convalescent COVID-19.

This sequence joins TRBV11-3 and TRBJ2-2, with 8 bases fitting TRBD2. CDR3 length: 17 residues. Germline CDR1 and CDR2: SGHNT and YENEEA. The junction had 13 bases not matched to a gene; V was cut back by 5 bases and J by 5 bases. The CDR3 is CASSQRGPGGGTGELFF. CDR3 nucleotide sequence: TGTGCCAGCAGCCAGCGGGGTCCCGGGGGGGGGACCGGGGAGCTGTTTTTT. Full variable domain (remainder filled in from reference TRBV11-3 and TRBJ2-2): EAGVVQSPRYKIIEKKQPVAFWCNPISGHNTLYWYLQNLGQGPELLIRYENEEAVDDSQLPKDRFSAERLKGVDSTLKIQPAELGDSAVYLCASSQRGPGGGTGELFFGEGSRLTVL.

The chain uses TRBV2 and TRBJ2-5; 7 bases align to TRBD1. The CDR3 is 12 residues long. The germline V gene has CDR1 SNHLY and CDR2 FYNNEI. J lost 2 bases, V lost 9 bases, and 3 bases had no gene match. The CDR3 here is CASSTGQETQYF. The CDR3 bases are TGTGCCAGTTCGACAGGGCAAGAGACCCAGTACTTC.

J is TRBJ2-7 and V is TRBV3-1 (or the pseudogene TRBV3-2), with 7 positions matching TRBD2. Trimming removed 1 base from V and 10 bases from J; junction bases left unmatched: 10. Per germline, CDR1 LGHDT and CDR2 YNNKEL (reference sequence). This CDR3 is built from 14 residues. CDR3 nucleotide sequence: TGTGCCAGCAGCCAAGCCCACGGGGGGACGTTCCAGTACTTC. Encoded protein: CASSQAHGGTFQYF.

The chain carries TRBV25-1 and TRBJ2-5; TRBD1 matches 7 bases. The CDR3 sequence is 15 residues long. Germline V CDR1 and CDR2: MGHDK, SYGVNS. After removal of 3 bases from V and 1 base from J, the junction contained 5 bases not matched to a gene. Here the CDR3 DNA reads TGTGCCAGCAGTGACCCGGGACAGTTCCAAGAGACCCAGTACTTC. This translates into CASSDPGQFQETQYF.

Concerning this clone itself: A junction end diverges from the germline sequence, so it may reflect a read error. The chain carries TRBV4-3 and TRBJ2-5; D is unclear. This CDR3 is 15 amino acids long. Germline CDR1 and CDR2: LGHNA and YSLEER. The CDR3 region has the DNA TGCGCCACCAGCCAACTCCTCGGTGGCCAAGAGACCCAGTACTTC. Protein: CATSQLLGGQETQYF.

The chain links TRBV4-2 to TRBJ2-2; 7 bases are shared with TRBD2. Germline-derived CDR1 and CDR2 are LGHNA and YNFKEQ. V lost 0 bases to trimming and J lost 6 bases; unmatched junction nucleotides: 4. The CDR3 length is 15 residues. CDR3 protein: CASSQDWTSSGELFF. For the CDR3, the DNA is TGTGCCAGCAGCCAAGATTGGACTAGTTCCGGGGAGCTGTTTTTT.

CDR3 loop: CAGEDRGDMIGYTF. CDR3 DNA: TGTGCCGGGGAAGACAGGGGCGACATGATTGGCTACACCTTC. The chain uses TRBV28 and TRBJ1-2; 8 bases fit TRBD1. The V gene end was trimmed by 11 bases and the J gene end by 7 bases; junction bases not matched to a gene: 15. The germline gives CDR1 MDHEN, CDR2 SYDVKM. The CDR3 consists of 14 residues.

The chain is built from TRBV9 and TRBJ2-3, with TRBD2 identical over 11 bases. CDR1 is SGDLS, CDR2 YYNGEE, per germline. This CDR3 region has 17 residues. Unmatched junction bases numbered 4, after V lost 0 bases and J lost 1 base. The CDR3 reads CASSVATSGSGTDTQYF. The CDR3 DNA sequence: TGTGCCAGCAGCGTAGCTACTAGCGGGAGTGGCACAGATACGCAGTATTTT.

The chain employs TRBV9 and TRBJ2-7; tentative D call: TRBD2 (6 bases). V lost 0 bases and J lost 4, with 11 bases in between. The germline CDR1 and CDR2 sequences are SGDLS and YYNGEE. The CDR3 length is 14 residues. The CDR3: CASSVAGSGYEQYF. As DNA, the CDR3 is TGTGCCAGCAGCGTAGCTGGTAGCGGATACGAGCAGTACTTC.

This chain links TRBV28 with TRBJ2-7; 9 bases map to TRBD2. Germline V gene sequence: CDR1 MDHEN, CDR2 SYDVKM. V shed 10 bases, J shed 1 base, and the junction held 5 bases outside the gene matches. The CDR3 length is 13 residues. The CDR3 DNA sequence: TGTGCCATCCTAGCGGGAAGGTCCTACGAGCAGTACTTC. Translating gives CAILAGRSYEQYF.

The V and J genes are TRBV27 and TRBJ1-4; weak D call: TRBD1 (5 bases). The CDR3 has 14 amino acids. V was trimmed by 6 bases and J by 8 bases, leaving 16 bases between them. Germline values: CDR1 MNHEY, CDR2 SMNVEV (reference sequence). For the CDR3, the DNA is TGTGCCAGCAGCGCAAGGGGCCCAGAGGAAAAACTGTTTTTT. Translating gives CASSARGPEEKLFF.

The chain carries TRBV7-9 and TRBJ1-1; D call uncertain. The CDR3 covers 13 residues. Per germline, CDR1 SEHNR and CDR2 FQNEAQ (reference sequence). Between the trimmed V and J ends, which lost 7 bases and 4 bases, there was a span of 13 bases. CDR3 in amino acids: CASTDTELTEAFF. CDR3 nucleotides: TGTGCCAGCACCGACACAGAACTCACTGAAGCTTTCTTT.

The genes are TRBV28 and TRBJ2-3, with D possibly matching TRBD1 (6 bases). This CDR3 has 15 amino acids. CDR1 is MDHEN and CDR2 is SYDVKM in the germline V gene. Trimming took off 7 bases at V and 2 bases at J, with 16 bases between the two ends. The CDR3, as DNA: TGTGCCAGCATCCCAATGGACAGAGACACAGATACGCAGTATTTT. Amino acids: CASIPMDRDTDTQYF.

The CDR3 DNA is TGTGCCAGCAGTTACGGTGCCGGAGGGAACGGGGAGCTGTTTTTT. Translated: CASSYGAGGNGELFF. V gene TRBV6-5 combines with J gene TRBJ2-2, with D maybe TRBD2 (6 bases). Per germline, CDR1 MNHEY and CDR2 SVGAGI. Trimming left V 2 bases short and J 7 bases short, with 14 bases between. This CDR3 contains 15 residues.

The chain is built from TRBV7-2 and TRBJ2-7, with a weak D call TRBD2 (6 bases). V lost 4 bases and J lost 4, with 11 bases in between. The germline V gene encodes CDR1 SGHTA and CDR2 FQGNSA. The CDR3 consists of 13 residues. CDR3 residues: CASSSSAGYEQYF. The CDR3 region has the DNA TGTGCCAGCAGCTCGTCGGCGGGGTACGAGCAGTACTTC.

The gene calls are TRBV10-1 and TRBJ2-1, with D perhaps TRBD2 (6 bases). This CDR3 has 15 residues. CDR1 is WNHNN and CDR2 is SYGVQD in the germline V gene (reference sequence). V was trimmed by 6 bases and J by 2 bases, leaving 14 bases between them. Written as DNA, the CDR3 is TGCGCCAGCAGCTCTCATAGCGGTCCCTACAATGAGCAGTTCTTC. Translation gives CASSSHSGPYNEQFF.

The rearrangement joins TRBV6-5 to TRBJ2-3; TRBD1 matches at 7 bases. This CDR3 is built from 15 residues. V trimming: 1 base; J trimming: 2 bases; junction bases outside the gene matches: 3. CDR1 is MNHEY, CDR2 SVGAGI, per germline. CDR3 nucleotides: TGTGCCAGCAGTTACTGGGGACAGCCCACAGATACGCAGTATTTT. Residues: CASSYWGQPTDTQYF.

This chain uses TRBV28 with TRBJ1-5, with TRBD1 matching over 9 bases. Germline trimming cut 6 bases from V and 2 bases from J; bases unmatched to any gene: 5. The germline gives CDR1 MDHEN, CDR2 SYDVKM. The CDR3 covers 15 residues. CDR3 residues: CASRGDRVGNQPQHF. The CDR3 bases are TGTGCCAGCAGGGGGGACAGGGTTGGCAATCAGCCCCAGCATTTT.

This clone was counted between two and nine times. The rearrangement uses TRBV27 and TRBJ2-7, with TRBD1 matching over 7 bases. The CDR3 is made up of 16 amino acids. Germline V gives CDR1 MNHEY, CDR2 SMNVEV (reference sequence). The junction had 15 bases not matched to a gene; V was cut back by 6 bases and J by 4 bases. Written as DNA, the CDR3 is TGTGCCAGCAGCCCACTCCCCGGGACAGTGCCTTACGAGCAGTACTTC. Translating gives CASSPLPGTVPYEQYF.

The rearrangement uses TRBV27 and TRBJ1-6; TRBD1 is a possible D gene (6 bases). V was clipped by 3 bases and J by 7 bases, with 16 bases between them. Germline V CDR1 and CDR2: MNHEY, SMNVEV (reference sequence). The CDR3 consists of 16 residues. In DNA, the CDR3 is TGTGCCAGCAGTTTCAATTCTTGGACAGTCAATTCACCCCTCCACTTT. Its translation is CASSFNSWTVNSPLHF.

This chain uses TRBV21-1 with TRBJ2-2; whether TRBD1, the table's D call, matches the DNA was not checked. TRBV21-1 is termed a pseudogene. This CDR3 has 16 residues. The CDR3 here is CASRRGPLSTPGELFF. The CDR3 DNA sequence: TGTGCCAGCCGCAGGGGGCCCTTATCCACCCCTGGGGAGCTGTTTTTT.